The 29 T cell receptor beta chains in this list originate from one sample, sequenced in a study of T cells in Graves' hyperthyroidism and ophthalmopathy. RNA transcripts provided the source from which TCR beta CDR3 regions were amplified. The primer set for the first-round RT-PCR of the TCR CDR3 was HTBI. Via MiXCR, TCRdb re-called the multiplex PCR reads, giving one row per CDR3 protein. Of 270,000 or so distinct CDR3 sequences detected, approximately 14% appear once; the ten largest clones hold 30% to 35%. The sequenced sample consisted of blood. The source is a woman in her forties or fifties with Graves' hyperthyroidism that later progressed to Graves' ophthalmopathy.

The table lists this clonotype with many counts. The V and J genes are TRBV15 and TRBJ1-2, with D possibly matching TRBD1 (5 bases). Between the trimmed V and J ends, which lost 2 bases and 4 bases, there was a span of 23 bases. The germline V gene encodes CDR1 LNHNV and CDR2 YYDKDF (reference sequence). This CDR3 contains 18 residues. CDR3 sequence (DNA): TGTGCCACCAGCAGACGACACCATACAGGACTAGAGAGCTATGGCTACACCTTC. Encoded protein: CATSRRHHTGLESYGYTF.

This clonotype was recorded at least ten times. V gene TRBV7-6 combines with J gene TRBJ2-1; D is unresolved. The CDR3 totals 13 residues. V shed 5 bases and J shed 8 bases, with 13 bases lying between them. The germline gives CDR1 SGHVS, CDR2 FNYEAQ. For the CDR3, the DNA is TGTGCCAGCAGCCCGGACCCGAGCGATGAGCAGTTCTTC. Amino acid sequence: CASSPDPSDEQFF.

This clonotype was picked up many times. CDR3: CASSYSTGGPYNEQFF. CDR3 bases: TGTGCCAGCAGTTACTCTACGGGAGGGCCCTACAATGAGCAGTTCTTC. The genes are TRBV6-5 and TRBJ2-1; 8 positions match TRBD2. V shed 0 bases and J 2 bases; nucleotides not matched to a gene: 3. The CDR3 is 16 residues long. The germline gives CDR1 MNHEY, CDR2 SVGAGI.

In this sample, this clonotype turned up many times. This chain links TRBV6-1 with TRBJ2-5, with TRBD2 matching 8 bases. Germline V lookup: CDR1 MNHNS, CDR2 SASEGT. The trim removed 5 bases at V and 5 bases at J, leaving 7 bases unmatched. The length of the CDR3 is 14 residues. The CDR3 spells CASSLAGPRETQYF. The CDR3 region has the DNA TGTGCCAGCAGTCTAGCGGGTCCTCGGGAGACCCAGTACTTC.

This CDR3 reads CASTIDRNYGYTF. Written as DNA, the CDR3 is TGCGCCAGCACCATTGACAGGAACTATGGCTACACCTTC. This chain joins TRBV5-1 and TRBJ1-2; D is possibly TRBD1 (6 bases). The CDR3 loop spans 13 amino acids. Germline CDR1 reads SGHRS; CDR2 reads YFSETQ. V dropped 6 bases and J dropped 2 bases, with 11 bases sitting between them.

This clonotype was counted many times. V and J are TRBV12-3 or TRBV12-4 and TRBJ2-7; 14 positions agree with TRBD2. The J segment lost 3 bases and the V segment lost 6 bases, leaving 4 bases of the junction unmatched. CDR3 length: 15 amino acids. As DNA, the CDR3 is TGTGCCAGCAGGCTGGGACTAGCGGGAGTCTACGAGCAGTACTTC. Its translation: CASRLGLAGVYEQYF.

Remarks on this clonotype: A much larger clone is a single base away; this may be a read error. The chain carries TRBV28 and TRBJ1-2; the D is unclear. V shed 2 bases and J shed 8 bases, with 12 bases lying between them. The V gene's germline CDR1 is MDHEN and CDR2 SYDVKM. This CDR3 contains 13 residues. CDR3 residues: CASSLGLLKGYTF. The CDR3 nucleotides are TGTGCCAGCAGTTTAGGACTGCTAAAGGGCTACACCTTC.

This clonotype was recorded once. This may arise from a read error, as a much more abundant clone is one base away. V and J are TRBV27 and TRBJ1-4; weak D call: TRBD1 (6 bases). The CDR3 has 16 amino acids. Germline assignment: CDR1 MNHEY and CDR2 SMNVEV (reference sequence). DNA of the CDR3: TGTGTCAGCAGCAAATCCACTGGGGGGGCAGGTGAAAAACTGTTTTTT. Its protein product is CVSSKSTGGAGEKLFF.

V and J are TRBV5-5 and TRBJ1-5, with TRBD1 as a possible D gene (6 bases). Trimming stripped 1 base from V and 4 bases from J, with 9 bases between. Germline loops: CDR1 SGHKS, CDR2 YYEKEE (reference sequence). The CDR3 loop spans 14 amino acids. The DNA for the CDR3 is TGTGCCAGCAGCTTGCGTACAGGGAATCAGCCCCAGCATTTT. Protein product: CASSLRTGNQPQHF. Variable domain in full (rest from reference TRBV5-5 and TRBJ1-5): DAGVTQSPTHLIKTRGQQVTLRCSPISGHKSVSWYQQVLGQGPQFIFQYYEKEERGRGNFPDRFSARQFPNYSSELNVNALLLGDSALYLCASSLRTGNQPQHFGDGTRLSIL.

This clonotype has a count of ten or more. This chain connects TRBV15 to TRBJ2-3; D gene uncertain. With 1 base removed from V and 1 base from J, the gap between germline ends came to 9 bases. Germline V lookup: CDR1 LNHNV, CDR2 YYDKDF (reference sequence). The CDR3 totals 15 residues. The CDR3 coding sequence is TGTGCCACCAGCAGAGGGACCACCCGCACAGATACGCAGTATTTT. Translation: CATSRGTTRTDTQYF.

V gene TRBV11-2 combines with J gene TRBJ2-7; 8 positions match TRBD2. Germline V lookup: CDR1 SGHAT, CDR2 FQNNGV. The CDR3 contains 17 residues. V was clipped by 5 bases and J by 0 bases; unmatched bases: 12. The CDR3: CASSPLEAAGGSYEQYF. The CDR3 DNA is TGTGCCAGCAGCCCTCTTGAGGCGGCGGGAGGCTCCTACGAGCAGTACTTC.

Ten or more counts support this clonotype. One end of the junction is discordant with germline, which a read error may explain. The chain recombines TRBV3-1 with TRBJ2-5; D is undetermined. Germline assignment: CDR1 LGHDT and CDR2 YNNKEL (reference sequence). The CDR3 has 13 residues. This chain's CDR3 is CASSFGSQGTQYF. The CDR3 bases are TGTGCCAGCAGCTTTGGATCTCAAGGGACCCAGTACTTC.

A few counts support this clonotype. The chain carries TRBV27 and TRBJ2-5; no clear D gene. Germline V gene lookup returns CDR1 MNHEY and CDR2 SMNVEV (reference sequence). The CDR3 runs 14 residues. V lost 5 bases and J lost 4, with 14 bases in between. The CDR3 coding sequence is TGTGCCAGCAGTCTCGGAAGGTGGGCAGAGACCCAGTACTTC. This codes for CASSLGRWAETQYF.

The chain has TRBV5-4 and TRBJ2-3; D tentatively reads TRBD1 or TRBD2 (5 bases each). V lost 6 bases, J lost 7 bases, and 12 bases lay in between. CDR1 and CDR2 (germline): SGHNT, YYREEE (reference sequence). This CDR3 contains 12 residues. In DNA, the CDR3 is TGTGCCAGCATTTCTGAGGGGAATACGCAGTATTTT. As protein: CASISEGNTQYF.

At least ten counts were recorded for this clonotype. This chain joins TRBV20-1 and TRBJ2-7, with D maybe TRBD2 (6 bases). Germline-derived CDR1 and CDR2 are DFQATT and SNEGSKA (reference sequence). Trimming removed 1 base at V and 6 bases at J, with 16 bases between. The CDR3 is made up of 14 amino acids. CDR3 sequence (DNA): TGCAGTGCTAGAGGACGTTGGCGGGACTTCGAGCAGTACTTC. It codes for CSARGRWRDFEQYF.

This clonotype has ten or more counts. The chain recombines TRBV2 with TRBJ1-1, with a tentative D call TRBD1 (5 bases). Germline V gene data show CDR1 as SNHLY and CDR2 as FYNNEI. The ends were cut back, 6 bases at V and 4 bases at J, with 15 bases in the middle. This CDR3 has 14 residues. CDR3 amino acids: CASRTGLRPTEAFF. The CDR3 DNA reads as TGTGCCAGCAGGACGGGACTCAGACCCACTGAAGCTTTCTTT.

CDR3 in amino acids: CASSLPGVSEQYF. CDR3 nucleotides: TGTGCCAGCAGTCTTCCCGGGGTTTCAGAGCAGTACTTC. The gene calls are TRBV28 and TRBJ2-7; a possible D gene is TRBD2 (5 bases). The germline V gene has CDR1 MDHEN and CDR2 SYDVKM. CDR3 length: 13 residues. V lost 5 bases and J lost 7, with 15 bases in between.

The chain couples TRBV9 to TRBJ1-4; D gene ambiguous. CDR1 is SGDLS, CDR2 YYNGEE, per germline. The CDR3 has 13 amino acids. Trimming pared 0 bases from V and 6 bases from J, leaving 6 bases between. This CDR3 reads CASSVATDEKLFF. The CDR3 DNA is TGTGCCAGCAGCGTAGCAACCGATGAAAAACTGTTTTTT.

This clonotype was counted only a few times. V gene TRBV25-1 combines with J gene TRBJ2-7; a weak D match, TRBD1 (6 bases). Trimming took 8 bases from V and 3 from J, leaving 14 bases between them. Per germline, CDR1 MGHDK and CDR2 SYGVNS. The CDR3 extends over 13 amino acids. The CDR3 bases are TGTGCCAGCGCATACAGGGATCGCTACGAGCAGTACTTC. The encoded protein is CASAYRDRYEQYF.

Many counts were recorded for this clonotype. The V and J genes are TRBV20-1 and TRBJ2-6; 10 nucleotides match TRBD2. The length of the CDR3 is 18 residues. The germline CDR1 and CDR2 sequences are DFQATT and SNEGSKA (reference sequence). Trimming removed 3 bases from V and 0 bases from J; junction bases left unmatched: 8. The CDR3 spells CSARGLAGVSSGANVLTF. CDR3 sequence (DNA): TGCAGTGCTAGGGGGCTAGCGGGAGTTTCCTCTGGGGCCAACGTCCTGACTTTC.

Worth noting for this clonotype: A read error may explain this, as a much larger clone is one base away. The chain employs TRBV20-1 and TRBJ2-2; 9 bases map to TRBD2. From germline, CDR1 is DFQATT and CDR2 SNEGSKA (reference sequence). The CDR3 has 14 residues. The CDR3 DNA reads as TGCAGTGCTAGAGACCAAGCGGGAGGAGGGGAGCTGCTTTTT. Its protein product is CSARDQAGGGELLF.

This clonotype was counted many times. The chain couples TRBV6-1 to TRBJ2-5; weak D call: TRBD1 (6 bases). The germline V and J ends were trimmed by 5 bases and 7 bases, with 17 bases remaining between them. The germline CDR1 and CDR2 sequences are MNHNS and SASEGT. The CDR3 consists of 14 residues. The CDR3 coding sequence is TGTGCCAGCAGTACACAGGGAGAGTCGGGGACCCAGTACTTC. It translates to CASSTQGESGTQYF.

In its sample, this clonotype was seen many times. The chain couples TRBV30 to TRBJ2-7; D tentatively reads TRBD1 or TRBD2 (5 bases each). CDR3 size: 13 residues. The germline V and J ends were trimmed by 3 bases and 3 bases, with 12 bases remaining between them. CDR1 and CDR2 (germline): GTSNPN, SVGIG (reference sequence). Written as DNA, the CDR3 is TGTGCCTGGAGCGCTGGGACGGACTACGAGCAGTACTTC. Amino acid sequence: CAWSAGTDYEQYF.

This clonotype occurred many times. The V and J genes are TRBV28 and TRBJ1-5; D is unresolved. The CDR3 sequence is 14 residues long. V gave up 5 bases and J gave up 4 bases, with 12 bases separating them. From germline, CDR1 is MDHEN and CDR2 SYDVKM. The CDR3 is CASSPGLGNQPQHF. CDR3 sequence (DNA): TGTGCCAGCAGTCCAGGTCTGGGGAATCAGCCCCAGCATTTT.

This clonotype was detected ten times or more. V is TRBV24-1 and J is TRBJ2-1; 10 bases are a match to TRBD2. The CDR3 contains 17 residues. Unmatched junction bases numbered 8, after V lost 0 bases and J lost 7 bases. Germline CDR1 reads KGHDR; CDR2 reads SFDVKD. For the CDR3, the DNA is TGTGCCACCAGTGATTTGCAGTCCAGCGGGAGGGCTAATGAGCAGTTCTTC. Encoded protein: CATSDLQSSGRANEQFF.

This clonotype came up a few times. The rearrangement links TRBV6-1 to TRBJ1-5, with D perhaps matching TRBD1 (6 bases). The V end lost 4 bases, the J end lost 0 bases, and 10 bases lay between the germline ends. Germline CDR1 is MNHNS and CDR2 is SASEGT. This CDR3 is built from 15 residues. CDR3 nucleotide sequence: TGTGCCAGCAGTGGTAGGGACAATAGCAATCAGCCCCAGCATTTT. It codes for CASSGRDNSNQPQHF.

The table lists this clonotype with many counts. The chain recombines TRBV28 with TRBJ2-7; D ambiguous. The germline gives CDR1 MDHEN, CDR2 SYDVKM. The germline V and J ends were trimmed by 4 bases and 2 bases, with 3 bases remaining between them. The CDR3 is made up of 11 amino acids. CDR3 nucleotide sequence: TGTGCCAGCAGTTATACCTACGAGCAGTACTTC. As protein: CASSYTYEQYF. Combining the CDR3 with reference TRBV28 and TRBJ2-7 gives the whole variable domain DVKVTQSSRYLVKRTGEKVFLECVQDMDHENMFWYRQDPGLGLRLIYFSYDVKMKEKGDIPEGYSVSREKKERFSLILESASTNQTSMYLCASSYTYEQYFGPGTRLTVT.

This clonotype was seen ten or more times. This chain joins TRBV13 and TRBJ2-5, with D perhaps being TRBD1 or TRBD2 (5 bases each). V was cut by 4 bases and J by 2 bases, with 14 bases left in between. Germline V gene data show CDR1 as PRHDT and CDR2 as FYEKMQ (reference sequence). This CDR3 contains 15 residues. The CDR3 region has the DNA TGTGCCAGCAGCTCGGGACCTCAGGTACAAGAGACCCAGTACTTC. This sequence encodes CASSSGPQVQETQYF. Based on the CDR3 plus reference TRBV13 and TRBJ2-5, the full variable domain is AAGVIQSPRHLIKEKRETATLKCYPIPRHDTVYWYQQGPGQDPQFLISFYEKMQSDKGSIPDRFSAQQFSDYHSELNMSSLELGDSALYFCASSSGPQVQETQYFGPGTRLLVL.

The V gene is TRBV25-1, the J gene TRBJ2-1; the D call may be TRBD1 or TRBD2 (5 bases each). V lost 7 bases and J lost 3, with 25 bases in between. The CDR3 runs 18 residues. Germline loops: CDR1 MGHDK, CDR2 SYGVNS. The CDR3 DNA reads TGTGCCAGCATATCCGGGACCGACATAAGTAGAGGCTACAATGAGCAGTTCTTC. Its translation is CASISGTDISRGYNEQFF.